Below, 31 T cell receptor beta chains from the same sample are listed, as sequenced in a study of blood T cells in healthy people across ages (dated by TCRdb to between 2014 and 2016). The library was made by 5' RACE. Sequencing instrument: Illumina HiSeq 2500. The second PCR ran for roughly 7 to 11 cycles and used a J-beta primer mix along with a sample-barcoded 5' primer. TCRdb redid the processing of the public reads, applying fastp at Q25 and MiXCR, and retained in-frame beta chains. Every entry covers one CDR3 protein and lists the most common genes and DNA from its rows. Counted in this sample were 1.5 million to 2 million distinct CDR3 sequences; around 36% of them appeared once. Of the sample, roughly 12% is held by the ten largest clones. Specimen: blood. The receptors shown here come from a woman in her twenties or thirties in good health.

This clonotype was seen a few times. The gene calls are TRBV5-1 and TRBJ2-7, with TRBD2 matching 12 bases. The end of the DNA aligns better with TRBJ2-5, so the J call may be wrong. Looked up from germline, CDR1 is SGHRS and CDR2 is YFSETQ. This CDR3 spans 16 amino acids. The CDR3 spells CASSLDLAGGKETQYF. Here the CDR3 DNA reads TGCGCCAGCAGCTTGGATCTAGCGGGAGGGAAAGAGACCCAGTACTTC.

This clonotype has more than one count but fewer than ten. The chain joins TRBV12-3 or TRBV12-4 to TRBJ1-5, with D hard to call. Trimming stripped 3 bases from V and 5 bases from J, with 20 bases between. The CDR3 runs 17 residues. The CDR3 region has the DNA TGTGCCAGCAGTTTTAATCCAGGCCTGGCGTCTCATCAGCCCCAGCATTTT. Amino acid sequence: CASSFNPGLASHQPQHF.

The rearrangement joins TRBV20-1 to TRBJ2-7; weak D call: TRBD1 (5 bases). V was pared by 6 bases and J by 7 bases, with 19 bases between. The germline CDR1 and CDR2 sequences are DFQATT and SNEGSKA (reference sequence). The CDR3 spans 13 residues. Written as DNA, the CDR3 is TGCAGTGCAAATGCACAGGCACAAGGAGAGCAGTACTTC. Protein: CSANAQAQGEQYF.

The chain couples TRBV10-3 to TRBJ1-5; tentative D call: TRBD1 (5 bases). In germline, CDR1 is ENHRY, CDR2 SYGVKD. Deletions cut 2 bases from V and 5 bases from J, with 19 bases between. The CDR3 loop spans 17 amino acids. The CDR3 bases are TGTGCCATCAGTGAGGAGTTGTTGGGGCAGAATTATCAGCCCCAGCATTTT. This sequence encodes CAISEELLGQNYQPQHF.

The chain recombines TRBV10-3 with TRBJ1-5; no definite D call. From germline, CDR1 is ENHRY and CDR2 SYGVKD. Trimming removed 6 bases at V and 7 bases at J, with 13 bases between. CDR3 length: 13 amino acids. The CDR3 loop is CAIRDDGIQPQHF. In DNA, the CDR3 is TGTGCCATCAGGGATGACGGTATCCAGCCCCAGCATTTT.

This chain links TRBV12-3 or TRBV12-4 with TRBJ1-2; TRBD1 might be the D (5 bases). There are 10 residues in the CDR3. V was shortened by 8 bases and J by 8 bases, with 9 bases between the two germline ends. CDR3 bases: TGTGCCAGCGGCCGGGGCGGCTACACCTTC. It is translated as CASGRGGYTF.

V usage is TRBV20-1 and J usage is TRBJ2-4; 7 nucleotides align to TRBD2. J gave up 7 bases and V 1 base, and 10 bases lay outside the gene matches. Germline CDR1 reads DFQATT; CDR2 reads SNEGSKA (reference sequence). This CDR3 spans 15 amino acids. The CDR3 sequence is CSARVPQVGGNIQYF. The CDR3 bases are TGCAGTGCTAGAGTCCCGCAGGTGGGGGGGAACATTCAGTACTTC.

This clonotype has only a few counts. The chain links TRBV7-9 to TRBJ1-6; the D is unclear. V gave up 4 bases and J gave up 7 bases, with 11 bases separating them. The CDR3 has 14 amino acids. Germline V gives CDR1 SEHNR, CDR2 FQNEAQ (reference sequence). CDR3 residues: CASSYSNGNSPLHF. CDR3 DNA: TGTGCCAGCAGCTACAGCAACGGCAATTCACCCCTCCACTTT.

This chain connects TRBV12-3 or TRBV12-4 to TRBJ1-2, with 8 nucleotides matching TRBD1. With V trimmed by 5 bases and J by 8 bases, 13 bases remained unmatched. The CDR3 is made up of 15 amino acids. CDR3 coding DNA: TGTGCCAGCAGTCCCTGGACAGGGAGGGGTTACGGCTACACCTTC. Translated, it gives CASSPWTGRGYGYTF.

The chain employs TRBV7-9 and TRBJ2-7; 7 bases agree with TRBD2. The CDR3 loop spans 15 amino acids. Per germline, CDR1 SEHNR and CDR2 FQNEAQ (reference sequence). Unmatched junction bases numbered 7, after V lost 1 base and J lost 4 bases. The DNA for the CDR3 is TGTGCCAGCAGCTTAGTCTACAGGACTAGTTACGAGCAGTACTTC. It is translated as CASSLVYRTSYEQYF.

This rearrangement joins TRBV4-1 to TRBJ2-1, with D uncertain. V lost 0 bases and J 6 bases, leaving 12 bases between the germline ends. Germline-derived CDR1 and CDR2 are MGHRA and YSYEKL. This CDR3 has 15 amino acids. CDR3 sequence: CASSQDLGITNEQFF. In nucleotides, the CDR3 is TGCGCCAGCAGCCAAGATTTAGGGATTACCAATGAGCAGTTCTTC.

Here the CDR3 reads CASSGTSGGEHEQFF. Written as DNA, the CDR3 is TGTGCCAGCAGCGGGACTAGCGGGGGGGAGCATGAGCAGTTCTTC. The V gene is TRBV9, the J gene TRBJ2-1; 15 bases are shared with TRBD2. Germline loops: CDR1 SGDLS, CDR2 YYNGEE. V was pared by 3 bases and J by 8 bases, with 3 bases of the junction left unmatched. This CDR3 has 15 residues.

A remark on this clonotype: One end of the junction fails to match germline, which may point to a read error. The rearrangement links TRBV28 to TRBJ2-5; D assignment may be TRBD1 or TRBD2 (5 bases each). CDR3 size: 17 residues. Per germline, CDR1 MDHEN and CDR2 SYDVKM. CDR3: CASSTPGATRSQETQYF. The CDR3 coding sequence is TGTGCCAGCAGTACCCCCGGGGCCACAAGATCCCAAGAGACCCAGTACTTT.

This clonotype was recorded once. A much more abundant neighbour one base away suggests this may be a read error. The rearrangement joins TRBV7-2 to TRBJ2-3; 8 nucleotides match TRBD1. The CDR3 extends over 15 amino acids. Germline lookup yields CDR1 SGHTA and CDR2 FQGNSA. CDR3 sequence: CANSTTGGHTDTQYF. The DNA for the CDR3 is TGTGCCAACAGCACCACAGGGGGTCACACAGATACGCAGTATTTT.

In this sample, this clonotype turned up once. One end of the junction does not line up with germline, which may come from a read error. This chain joins TRBV6-5 and TRBJ2-7; a weak D match, TRBD1 (6 bases). The CDR3 contains 14 residues. Germline lookup yields CDR1 MNHEY and CDR2 SVGAGI. Written as DNA, the CDR3 is TGTGCCAGCAGGAGACAGGATAGCTCCTACGAGAAGTACTTC. Its protein is CASRRQDSSYEKYF.

As for this clonotype: It may be a read error: a sequence one base away is much more abundant. The CDR3 region is CTSSLAPGADHGYTF. The CDR3 DNA reads as TGTACCAGCAGCTTAGCGCCCGGGGCAGATCATGGCTACACCTTC. This rearrangement joins TRBV7-9 to TRBJ1-2, with D perhaps matching TRBD1 (5 bases). In germline, CDR1 is SEHNR, CDR2 FQNEAQ (reference sequence). This CDR3 is built from 15 residues.

The chain couples TRBV6-2 or TRBV6-3 to TRBJ2-5; 13 positions match TRBD2. V gave up 6 bases and J gave up 2 bases; unmatched junction bases: 6. Germline CDR1 and CDR2: MNHEY and SVGEGT. The CDR3 is made up of 16 amino acids. The CDR3 reads CASSRLAGGSQETQYF. CDR3 sequence (DNA): TGTGCCAGCAGCCGACTAGCGGGGGGTTCTCAAGAGACCCAGTACTTC.

This clonotype was detected many times. The chain links TRBV6-6 to TRBJ2-7, with D possibly matching TRBD1 (5 bases). In germline, CDR1 is MNHNY, CDR2 SVGAGI (reference sequence). CDR3 length equals 15 residues. The ends were cut back, 4 bases at V and 5 bases at J, with 18 bases in the middle. This CDR3 is CASSSTAISQDEQYF. CDR3 nucleotide sequence: TGTGCCAGCAGTTCGACAGCAATTAGCCAGGACGAGCAGTACTTC.

V usage is TRBV7-2 and J usage is TRBJ2-2; D not resolved. Germline values: CDR1 SGHTA, CDR2 FQGNSA. The V end lost 4 bases, the J end lost 12 bases, and 9 bases lay between the germline ends. The CDR3 contains 11 residues. The chain's CDR3 is CASSSLIQLFF. CDR3 DNA: TGTGCCAGCAGCTCATTGATTCAGCTGTTTTTT. Filled out from reference TRBV7-2 and TRBJ2-2, the complete variable domain reads GAGVSQSPSNKVTEKGKDVELRCDPISGHTALYWYRQSLGQGLEFLIYFQGNSAPDKSGLPSDRFSAERTGGSVSTLTIQRTQQEDSAVYLCASSSLIQLFFGEGSRLTVL.

The chain has TRBV11-1 and TRBJ2-3; perhaps TRBD1 as D (6 bases). The CDR3 is made up of 15 amino acids. Between the trimmed V and J ends, which lost 1 base and 11 bases, there was a span of 19 bases. Germline-derived CDR1 and CDR2 are SGHAT and FQDESV (reference sequence). CDR3 loop: CASSLEGSRGIGQYF. The CDR3 DNA is TGTGCCAGCAGCTTAGAGGGGTCCAGGGGAATCGGGCAGTATTTT.

Ten or more counts support this clonotype. This chain links TRBV29-1 with TRBJ2-7; 7 bases map to TRBD1. Trimming at V came to 4 bases and at J to 1 base, leaving 4 bases not matched to a gene. Germline values: CDR1 SQVTM, CDR2 ANQGSEA. The CDR3 extends over 13 amino acids. This chain's CDR3 is CSVGDRASYEQYF. Written as DNA, the CDR3 is TGCAGCGTTGGTGACAGGGCTTCCTACGAGCAGTACTTC.

V is TRBV30 and J is TRBJ1-1, with 7 bases that match TRBD1. Germline V CDR1 and CDR2: GTSNPN, SVGIG (reference sequence). The trim removed 3 bases at V and 0 bases at J, leaving 4 bases unmatched. There are 14 residues in the CDR3. This CDR3 is CAWSRDSLNTEAFF. The CDR3 nucleotides read TGTGCCTGGAGCAGGGACAGCCTGAACACTGAAGCTTTCTTT.

This clonotype has only a few counts. The V and J genes are TRBV20-1 and TRBJ2-1; D is undetermined. V was pared by 3 bases and J by 0 bases, with 18 bases between. The CDR3 contains 17 residues. Germline CDR1 DFQATT, CDR2 SNEGSKA (reference sequence). The CDR3 reads CSARGQERLPSYNEQFF. In nucleotides, the CDR3 is TGCAGTGCTAGGGGTCAAGAGAGGCTTCCCTCCTACAATGAGCAGTTCTTC.

The CDR3 is CASSPSGRPSGANVLTF. The CDR3 DNA is TGTGCCAGCAGTCCCTCCGGCAGGCCCTCTGGGGCCAACGTCCTGACTTTC. The chain is built from TRBV12-3 or TRBV12-4 and TRBJ2-6; D not certain. Trimming took 5 bases from V and 0 from J, leaving 14 bases between them. The CDR3 is made up of 17 amino acids.

The V gene is TRBV7-9, the J gene TRBJ2-7; TRBD1 might be the D (6 bases). The germline gives CDR1 SEHNR, CDR2 FQNEAQ (reference sequence). There are 17 residues in the CDR3. Trimming took off 5 bases at V and 3 bases at J, with 23 bases between the two ends. CDR3 bases: TGTGCCAGCAGCCCGAAAGCAGGGCAGGGGAGATGCTACGAGCAGTACTTC. Translated: CASSPKAGQGRCYEQYF. Full variable domain (remainder filled in from reference TRBV7-9 and TRBJ2-7): DTGVSQNPRHKITKRGQNVTFRCDPISEHNRLYWYRQTLGQGPEFLTYFQNEAQLEKSRLLSDRFSAERPKGSFSTLEIQRTEQGDSAMYLCASSPKAGQGRCYEQYFGPGTRLTVT.

The gene calls are TRBV5-6 and TRBJ2-1; maybe TRBD2 (7 bases). This CDR3 is built from 16 residues. The germline V gene has CDR1 SGHDT and CDR2 YYEEEE. Trimming cost V 3 bases and J 4 bases, with 17 bases left between them. The CDR3 protein is CASSWAGRGPYNEQFF. The CDR3 nucleotides are TGTGCCAGCAGCTGGGCGGGGCGGGGGCCGTACAATGAGCAGTTCTTC.

This clonotype turned up a few times. The chain couples TRBV4-2 to TRBJ2-7; perhaps TRBD2 as D (7 bases). CDR3 length equals 15 residues. The V end lost 0 bases, the J end lost 3 bases, and 12 bases lay between the germline ends. CDR1 LGHNA and CDR2 YNFKEQ come from the germline V gene. CDR3 loop: CASSQEGGGYYEQYF. CDR3 sequence (DNA): TGTGCCAGCAGCCAAGAAGGGGGGGGGTACTACGAGCAGTACTTC.

The rearrangement joins TRBV27 to TRBJ2-1; D uncertain. The CDR3 is 14 residues long. The V and J ends lost 3 bases and 5 bases respectively, with 11 bases between them. Germline CDR1 is MNHEY and CDR2 is SMNVEV (reference sequence). The CDR3 protein is CASSFKGLHNEQFF. Written as DNA, the CDR3 is TGTGCCAGCAGTTTTAAGGGTCTCCACAATGAGCAGTTCTTC.

Only a few counts were recorded for this clonotype. The gene calls are TRBV5-1 and TRBJ2-7; TRBD1 matches at 10 bases. The ends lost 0 bases at V and 4 bases at J; junction bases unmatched: 7. Germline loops: CDR1 SGHRS, CDR2 YFSETQ. The CDR3 has 16 amino acids. The CDR3 coding sequence is TGCGCCAGCAGCTTGGGACAGGGGGCAGTCAAGTACGAGCAGTACTTC. Its protein is CASSLGQGAVKYEQYF.

This clonotype was seen a few times. A junction end diverges from the germline sequence, so it may reflect a read error. The CDR3 reads CASSLAVGPRSNEQYF. The CDR3 DNA reads as TGTGCCAGCAGCTTAGCAGTGGGCCCTCGCTCCAACGAGCAGTACTTC. The chain recombines TRBV7-9 with TRBJ2-7, with D unresolved. The germline gives CDR1 SEHNR, CDR2 FQNEAQ (reference sequence). This CDR3 is 16 amino acids long.

This clonotype was detected ten times or more. The V gene is TRBV4-1, the J gene TRBJ2-5; D is unclear. CDR3 size: 12 residues. Trimming stripped 0 bases from V and 4 bases from J, with 3 bases between. CDR1 is MGHRA, CDR2 YSYEKL, per germline. The DNA for the CDR3 is TGCGCCAGCAGCCAAGATTCAGAGACCCAGTACTTC. Translating gives CASSQDSETQYF.